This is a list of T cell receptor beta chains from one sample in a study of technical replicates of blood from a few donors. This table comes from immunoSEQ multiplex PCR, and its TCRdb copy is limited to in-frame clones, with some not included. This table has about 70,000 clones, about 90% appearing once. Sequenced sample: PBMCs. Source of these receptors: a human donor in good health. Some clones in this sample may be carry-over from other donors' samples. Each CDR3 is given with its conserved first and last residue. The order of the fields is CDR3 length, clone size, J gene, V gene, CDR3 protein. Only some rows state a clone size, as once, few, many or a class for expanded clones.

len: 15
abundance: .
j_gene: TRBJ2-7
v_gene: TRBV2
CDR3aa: CASNRKTGLSYEQYF

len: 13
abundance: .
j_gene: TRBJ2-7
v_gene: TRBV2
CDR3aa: CASRGLLTYEQYF

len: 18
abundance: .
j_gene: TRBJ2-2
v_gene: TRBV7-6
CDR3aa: CASSLAPSGRANTGELFF

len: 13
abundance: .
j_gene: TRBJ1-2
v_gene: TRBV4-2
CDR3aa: CASSHVENYGYTF

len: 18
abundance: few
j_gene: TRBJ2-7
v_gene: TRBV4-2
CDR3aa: CASSQDTLVSGGSYEQYF

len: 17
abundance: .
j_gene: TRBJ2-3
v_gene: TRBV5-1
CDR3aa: CASSHKKSGGITDTQYF

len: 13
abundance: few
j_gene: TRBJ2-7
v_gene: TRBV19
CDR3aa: CASSIIVGDEQYF

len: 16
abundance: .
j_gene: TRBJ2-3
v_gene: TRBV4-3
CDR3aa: CASSRRTGFSADTQYF

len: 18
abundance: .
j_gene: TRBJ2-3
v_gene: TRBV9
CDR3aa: CASSVGKGTSGSTDTQYF

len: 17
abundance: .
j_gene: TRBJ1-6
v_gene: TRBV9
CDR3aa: CASSVSWEPANNSPLHF

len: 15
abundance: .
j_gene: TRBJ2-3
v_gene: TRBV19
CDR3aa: CASSDQGRYTDTQYF

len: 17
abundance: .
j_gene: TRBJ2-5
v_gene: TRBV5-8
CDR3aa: CASSKGLAGMYQETQYF

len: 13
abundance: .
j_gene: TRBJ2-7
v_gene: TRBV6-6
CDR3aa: CASSVGGSYEQYF

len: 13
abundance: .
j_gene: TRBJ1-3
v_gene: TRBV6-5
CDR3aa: CASRKNGGNTIYF

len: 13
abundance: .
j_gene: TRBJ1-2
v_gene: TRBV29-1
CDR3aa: CSVPSVETYGYTF

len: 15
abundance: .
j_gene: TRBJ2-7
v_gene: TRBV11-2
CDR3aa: CASSLETGPNYEQYF

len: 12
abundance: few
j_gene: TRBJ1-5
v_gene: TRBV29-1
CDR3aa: CSVMRDNQPQHF

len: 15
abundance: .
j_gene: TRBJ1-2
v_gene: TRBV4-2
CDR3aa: CASSQASGEHYGYTF

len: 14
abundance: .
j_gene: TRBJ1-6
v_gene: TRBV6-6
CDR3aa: CASSSRQGDSPLHF

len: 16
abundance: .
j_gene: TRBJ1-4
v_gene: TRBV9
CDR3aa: CASSGGAPQANEKLFF

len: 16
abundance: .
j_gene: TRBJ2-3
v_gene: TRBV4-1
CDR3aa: CASSQAGPGSTDTQYF

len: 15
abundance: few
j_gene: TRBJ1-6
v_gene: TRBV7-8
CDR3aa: CASSWTGGWDSPLHF

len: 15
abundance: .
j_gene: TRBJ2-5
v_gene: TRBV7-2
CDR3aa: CASTTRGASGETQYF

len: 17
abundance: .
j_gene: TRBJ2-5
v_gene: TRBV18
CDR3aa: CASSSSGLAGGGETQYF

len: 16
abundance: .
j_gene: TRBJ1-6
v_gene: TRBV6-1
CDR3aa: CASSERSTVDNSPLHF

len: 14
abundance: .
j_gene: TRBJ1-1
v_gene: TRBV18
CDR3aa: CASSPPLRDVGAFF

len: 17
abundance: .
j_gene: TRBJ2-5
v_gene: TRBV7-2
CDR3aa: CASSLGTSGGPQETQYF

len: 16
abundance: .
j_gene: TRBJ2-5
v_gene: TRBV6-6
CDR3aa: CASSYIRPWALETQYF

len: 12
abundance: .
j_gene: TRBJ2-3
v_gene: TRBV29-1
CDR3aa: CSVVATTDTQYF

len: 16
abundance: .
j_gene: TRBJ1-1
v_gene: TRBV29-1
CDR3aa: CSVVELPGHQNTEAFF

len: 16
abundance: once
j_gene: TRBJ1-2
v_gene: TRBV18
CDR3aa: CASSQSRQDRNYGYTF

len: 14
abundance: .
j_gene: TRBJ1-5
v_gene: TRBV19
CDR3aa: CASSPTGGNQPQHF

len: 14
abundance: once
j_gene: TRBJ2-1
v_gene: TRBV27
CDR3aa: CASSLLPGTGEQFF

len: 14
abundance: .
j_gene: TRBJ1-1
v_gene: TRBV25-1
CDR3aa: CASSDRDRNTEAFF

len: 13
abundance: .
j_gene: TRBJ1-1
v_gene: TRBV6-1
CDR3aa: CASTVRANTEAFF

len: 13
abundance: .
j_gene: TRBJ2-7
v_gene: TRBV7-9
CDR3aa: CASSDQGKYEQYF

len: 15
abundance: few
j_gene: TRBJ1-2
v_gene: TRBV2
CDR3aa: CASSEGQPLNYGYTF

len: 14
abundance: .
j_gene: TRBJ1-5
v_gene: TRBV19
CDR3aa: CAVRGAGWNQPQHF

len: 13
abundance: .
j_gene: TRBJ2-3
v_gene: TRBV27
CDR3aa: CASSKRGTDTQYF

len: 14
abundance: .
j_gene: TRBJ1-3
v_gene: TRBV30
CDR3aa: CAWSVLGGADTIYF

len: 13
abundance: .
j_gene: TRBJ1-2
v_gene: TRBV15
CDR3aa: CATSRPTGAGYTF

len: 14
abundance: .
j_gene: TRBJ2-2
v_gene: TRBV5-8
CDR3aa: CASSHWQAGGELFF

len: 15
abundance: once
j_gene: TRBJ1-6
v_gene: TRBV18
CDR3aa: CASSPSGGFNSPLHF

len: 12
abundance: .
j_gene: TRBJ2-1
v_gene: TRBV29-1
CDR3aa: CSVAGLTYEQFF

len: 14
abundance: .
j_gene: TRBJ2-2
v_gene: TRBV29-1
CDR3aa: CSVGDRWNTGELFF

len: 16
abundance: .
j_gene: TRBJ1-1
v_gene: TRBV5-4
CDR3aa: CASSSSTTGPNTEAFF

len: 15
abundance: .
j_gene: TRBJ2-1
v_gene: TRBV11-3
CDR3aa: CASSSRLAVYNEQFF

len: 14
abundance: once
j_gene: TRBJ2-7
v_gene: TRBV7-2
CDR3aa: CASSLLGRGSEQYF

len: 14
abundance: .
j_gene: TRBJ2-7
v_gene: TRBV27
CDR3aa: CASSPGHRGHEQYF

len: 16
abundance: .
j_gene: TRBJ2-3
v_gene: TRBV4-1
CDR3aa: CASKSTGRISTDTQYF